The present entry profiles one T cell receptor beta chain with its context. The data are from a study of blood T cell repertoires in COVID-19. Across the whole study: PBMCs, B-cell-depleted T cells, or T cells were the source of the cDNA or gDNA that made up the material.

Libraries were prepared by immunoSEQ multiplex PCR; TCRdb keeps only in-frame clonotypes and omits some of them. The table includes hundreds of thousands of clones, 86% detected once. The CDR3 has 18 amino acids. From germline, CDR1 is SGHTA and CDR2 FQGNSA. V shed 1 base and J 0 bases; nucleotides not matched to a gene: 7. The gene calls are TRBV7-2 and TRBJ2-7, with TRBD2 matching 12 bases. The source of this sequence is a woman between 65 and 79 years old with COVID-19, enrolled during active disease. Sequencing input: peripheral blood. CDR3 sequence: CASSLVPSGGGSSYEQYF. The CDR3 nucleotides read TGTGCCAGCAGCTTAGTTCCTAGCGGGGGGGGAAGCTCCTACGAGCAGTACTTC.